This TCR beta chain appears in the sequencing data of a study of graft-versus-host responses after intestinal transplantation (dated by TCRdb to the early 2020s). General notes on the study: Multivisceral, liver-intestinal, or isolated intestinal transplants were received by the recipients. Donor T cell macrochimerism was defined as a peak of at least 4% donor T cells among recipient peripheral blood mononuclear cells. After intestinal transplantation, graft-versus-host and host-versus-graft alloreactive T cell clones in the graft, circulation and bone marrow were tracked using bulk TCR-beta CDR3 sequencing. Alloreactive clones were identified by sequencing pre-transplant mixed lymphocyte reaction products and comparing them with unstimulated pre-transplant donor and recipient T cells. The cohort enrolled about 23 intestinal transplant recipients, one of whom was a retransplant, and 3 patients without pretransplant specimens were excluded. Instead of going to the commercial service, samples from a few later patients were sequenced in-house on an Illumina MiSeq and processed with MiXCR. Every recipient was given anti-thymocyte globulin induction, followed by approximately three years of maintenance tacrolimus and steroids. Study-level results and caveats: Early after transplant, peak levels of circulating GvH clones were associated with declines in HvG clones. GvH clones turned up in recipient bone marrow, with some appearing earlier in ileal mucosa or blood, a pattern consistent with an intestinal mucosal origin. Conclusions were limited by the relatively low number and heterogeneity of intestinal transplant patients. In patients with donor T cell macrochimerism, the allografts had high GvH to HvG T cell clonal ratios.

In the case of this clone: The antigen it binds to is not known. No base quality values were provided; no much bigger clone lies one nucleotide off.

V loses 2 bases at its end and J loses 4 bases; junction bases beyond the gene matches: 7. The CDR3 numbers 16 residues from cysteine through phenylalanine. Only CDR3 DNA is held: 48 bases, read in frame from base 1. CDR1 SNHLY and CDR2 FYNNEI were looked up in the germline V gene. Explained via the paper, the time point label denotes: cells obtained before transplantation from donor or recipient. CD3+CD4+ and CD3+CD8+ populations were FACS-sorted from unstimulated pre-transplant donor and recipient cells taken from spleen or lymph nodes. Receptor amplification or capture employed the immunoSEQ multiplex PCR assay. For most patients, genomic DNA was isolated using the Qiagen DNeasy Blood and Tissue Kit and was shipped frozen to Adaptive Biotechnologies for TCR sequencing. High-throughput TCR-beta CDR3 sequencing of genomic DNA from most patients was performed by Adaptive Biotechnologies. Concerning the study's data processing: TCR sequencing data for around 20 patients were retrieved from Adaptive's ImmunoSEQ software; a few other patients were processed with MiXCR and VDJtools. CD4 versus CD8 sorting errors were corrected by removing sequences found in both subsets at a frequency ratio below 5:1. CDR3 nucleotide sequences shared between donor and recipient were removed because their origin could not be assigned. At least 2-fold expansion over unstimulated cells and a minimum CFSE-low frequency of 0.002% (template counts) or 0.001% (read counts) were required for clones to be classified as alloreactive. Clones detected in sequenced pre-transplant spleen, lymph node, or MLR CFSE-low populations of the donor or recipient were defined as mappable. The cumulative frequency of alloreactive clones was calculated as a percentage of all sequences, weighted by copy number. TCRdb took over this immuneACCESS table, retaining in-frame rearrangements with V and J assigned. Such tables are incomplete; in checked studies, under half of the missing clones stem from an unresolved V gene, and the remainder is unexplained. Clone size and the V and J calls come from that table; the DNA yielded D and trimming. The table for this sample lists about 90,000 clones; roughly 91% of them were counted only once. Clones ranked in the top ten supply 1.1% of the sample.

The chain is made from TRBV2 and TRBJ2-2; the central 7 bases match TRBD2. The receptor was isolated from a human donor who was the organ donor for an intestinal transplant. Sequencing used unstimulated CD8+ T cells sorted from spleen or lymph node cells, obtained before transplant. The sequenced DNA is TGTGCCAGCAGTGAAATCCCCGGGACTACCACCGGGGAGCTGTTTTTT. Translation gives CASSEIPGTTTGELFF.